The next 6 T cell receptor beta chains were all read from a single sample in a study of T cell repertoires in cytomegalovirus infection. These receptors lack a known antigen. TCRdb independently ran MiXCR on the reads; one entry per CDR3 protein. This table holds roughly 350,000 distinct CDR3 sequences, roughly 34% found once. Specimen: cultured PBMCs, collected from culture after CMV antigen stimulation. The receptors originated from a human donor in good health (CMV status not recorded). Some clones in this sample may be carry-over from other donors' samples.

This clonotype was counted only a few times. The rearrangement links TRBV20-1 to TRBJ1-2; D possibly corresponds to TRBD1 (6 bases). V was trimmed by 6 bases and J by 2 bases, leaving 13 bases between them. This CDR3 is 13 amino acids long. The V gene's germline CDR1 is DFQATT and CDR2 SNEGSKA (reference sequence). The CDR3 reads CSAHEDRNYGYTF. CDR3 in DNA: TGCAGTGCCCACGAAGACAGGAACTATGGCTACACCTTC.

Comment on this clonotype: An end of the junction does not agree with germline; a read error may underlie this. This sequence joins TRBV4-1 and TRBJ2-1; TRBD2 agrees at 7 bases. The CDR3 is made up of 15 amino acids. Germline CDR1 is MGHRA and CDR2 is YSYEKL. The CDR3 coding sequence is TGTGCCAGCAGCCAATTAGCGACTAGCAGCAATGAGCAGTTCTTC. Protein: CASSQLATSSNEQFF.

The gene calls are TRBV28 and TRBJ2-4; no definite D call. CDR1 is MDHEN, CDR2 SYDVKM, per germline. Trimming removed 10 bases from V and 8 bases from J, with 12 bases in between. CDR3 length: 11 residues. The CDR3 is CATTRWDIQYF. For the CDR3, the DNA is TGTGCCACCACACGGTGGGACATTCAGTACTTC.

This rearrangement joins TRBV2 to TRBJ2-5; 14 nucleotides match TRBD2. The CDR3 covers 16 residues. Germline V gives CDR1 SNHLY, CDR2 FYNNEI. V lost 6 bases and J lost 4; bases outside the gene matches: 7. The CDR3 here is CASSGRTSGRTETQYF. CDR3 nucleotide sequence: TGTGCCAGCAGCGGCCGGACTAGCGGGAGGACAGAGACCCAGTACTTC.

This clonotype has a count of ten or more. J is TRBJ1-1 and V is TRBV7-8; D unresolved. Per germline, CDR1 SGHVS and CDR2 FQNEAQ. V lost 0 bases and J 8 bases, leaving 10 bases between the germline ends. The CDR3 consists of 13 residues. CDR3 bases: TGTGCCAGCAGCTTAGCTGGAGGGTCAGAAGCTTTCTTT. Amino acids: CASSLAGGSEAFF.

This clonotype was seen a few times. The chain combines TRBV7-2 with TRBJ1-4, with a tentative D call TRBD1 (5 bases). Germline values: CDR1 SGHTA, CDR2 FQGNSA. The germline V and J ends were trimmed by 3 bases and 8 bases, with 13 bases remaining between them. This CDR3 region has 14 residues. In nucleotides, the CDR3 is TGTGCCAGCAGCTTGCAGGGAGGCGAGGAAAAACTGTTTTTT. Translated: CASSLQGGEEKLFF.